The TCR beta chain described here comes from a study of quantifying T cell responses using KT2 cells. Study as a whole: cDNA was made from DNase-treated RNA using alpha and beta constant primers. Under optimum conditions, T4 ligation efficiency was estimated at more than 8.5%.

The length of the CDR3 is 14 residues. Germline CDR1 SGHTA, CDR2 FQGNSA. V trimming: 6 bases; J trimming: 6 bases; junction bases outside the gene matches: 8. An oligo carrying a UMI was ligated to the cDNA 3' end. An equimolar mix of RC1.1 and RC1.2 primed the beta chain across TRBC1 and TRBC2. TCRdb re-analysed the UMI-ligation and nested PCR reads in MiXCR, keeping a single row per CDR3 protein. This table holds about 33,000 distinct CDR3 sequences, about 9.3% found once. KT2, a clone with a known TCR, was spiked into unfractionated PBMC. The chain has TRBV7-2 and TRBJ2-3; 8 bases agree with TRBD2. The sequence was obtained from a human donor. Sequencing input: PBMCs spiked with cells of the T cell clone KT2. CDR3 protein: CASRSGRTGDTQYF. Written as DNA, the CDR3 is TGTGCCAGCAGGAGCGGGAGAACGGGGGATACGCAGTATTTT.